These 10 T cell receptor beta chains were all obtained from the same sample, sequenced in a study of Ad26.COV2.S vaccination and SARS-CoV-2 variants. This table comes from immunoSEQ multiplex PCR, and its TCRdb copy is limited to in-frame clones, with some not included. The sample records approximately 450,000 clones, roughly 90% being singletons. Treatment given: around 19 received Ad26.COV2.S at low or high dose, single or two shots; about 5 received placebo; per-sample allocation not given. Specimen acquisition occurred on day 63 following the initial vaccine or placebo injection. Material: peripheral blood, obtained in a trial of Ad26.COV2.S vaccine versus placebo. Every receptor here comes from a person between 18 and 60 years old who received the Ad26.COV2.S COVID-19 vaccine or a placebo.

The chain has TRBV28 and TRBJ1-1; 7 bases are a match to TRBD1. V lost 10 bases and J lost 3; bases outside the gene matches: 11. This CDR3 has 14 residues. The V gene's germline CDR1 is MDHEN and CDR2 SYDVKM. The CDR3 loop is CATSDREWHTEAFF. CDR3 bases: TGTGCCACCAGCGACAGGGAGTGGCACACTGAAGCTTTCTTT.

CDR3 in DNA: TGCAGTGCTAGACAGGGGGCTGAAGCTTTCTTT. Its protein product is CSARQGAEAFF. The chain links TRBV20-1 to TRBJ1-1, with TRBD1 matching 7 bases. Germline loops: CDR1 DFQATT, CDR2 SNEGSKA (reference sequence). After removal of 2 bases from V and 6 bases from J, the junction contained 0 bases not matched to a gene. The CDR3 consists of 11 residues.

This rearrangement joins TRBV19 to TRBJ2-7, with D hard to call. CDR1 LNHDA and CDR2 SQIVND come from the germline V gene (reference sequence). This CDR3 has 13 residues. The V gene lost 3 bases and the J gene lost 3 bases, with 9 bases spanning the gap. CDR3 DNA sequence: TGTGCCAGTAGTATCGGTCTCAACTACGAGCAGTACTTC. Translated, it gives CASSIGLNYEQYF.

The CDR3 reads CASRQKAGPNSPLHF. CDR3 sequence (DNA): TGTGCCAGCAGGCAGAAGGCGGGCCCTAATTCACCCCTCCACTTT. This sequence joins TRBV6-5 and TRBJ1-6; no clear D gene. The germline CDR1 and CDR2 sequences are MNHEY and SVGAGI. This CDR3 spans 15 amino acids. Trimming stripped 6 bases from V and 6 bases from J, with 15 bases between.

CDR3 sequence: CASSAAGTGYEQYF. CDR3 DNA sequence: TGTGCCAGCAGCGCCGCCGGGACAGGGTACGAGCAGTACTTC. V gene TRBV9 combines with J gene TRBJ2-7, with 9 positions matching TRBD1. This CDR3 contains 14 residues. Germline V gives CDR1 SGDLS, CDR2 YYNGEE. V lost 3 bases to trimming and J lost 4 bases; unmatched junction nucleotides: 5.

This chain joins TRBV3-1 (or the pseudogene TRBV3-2) and TRBJ1-3; no clear D gene. CDR1 and CDR2 (germline): LGHDT, YNNKEL (reference sequence). The CDR3 has 15 residues. V dropped 4 bases and J dropped 4 bases, with 14 bases sitting between them. The CDR3 sequence is CASSPSLVVGNTIYF. Here the CDR3 DNA reads TGTGCCAGCAGCCCCTCCCTCGTGGTCGGAAACACCATATATTTT.

The chain uses TRBV7-9 and TRBJ1-1; D is uncertain. V was clipped by 2 bases and J by 5 bases, with 9 bases between them. This CDR3 has 13 residues. Germline V gene data show CDR1 as SEHNR and CDR2 as FQNEAQ (reference sequence). For the CDR3, the DNA is TGTGCCAGCAGCTTATCCGGGGTTACTGAAGCTTTCTTT. This gives the protein CASSLSGVTEAFF. Combining the CDR3 with reference TRBV7-9 and TRBJ1-1 gives the whole variable domain DTGVSQNPRHKITKRGQNVTFRCDPISEHNRLYWYRQTLGQGPEFLTYFQNEAQLEKSRLLSDRFSAERPKGSFSTLEIQRTEQGDSAMYLCASSLSGVTEAFFGQGTRLTVV.

V gene TRBV30 combines with J gene TRBJ2-2; TRBD2 matches at 8 bases. V was pared by 0 bases and J by 6 bases, with 3 bases of the junction left unmatched. In germline, CDR1 is GTSNPN, CDR2 SVGIG (reference sequence). The CDR3 has 14 residues. CDR3 protein: CAWSVGAGAGELFF. CDR3 in DNA: TGTGCCTGGAGTGTAGGAGCGGGAGCCGGGGAGCTGTTTTTT.

The chain uses TRBV19 and TRBJ1-3; maybe TRBD1 (5 bases). CDR1 and CDR2 from the germline V gene are LNHDA and SQIVND (reference sequence). V lost 7 bases, J lost 4 bases, and 17 bases lay in between. The CDR3 is 15 amino acids. CDR3 residues: CASTKWAAGGNTIYF. In DNA form, the CDR3 reads TGTGCCAGTACCAAATGGGCAGCAGGGGGAAACACCATATATTTT.

The chain is built from TRBV6-6 and TRBJ1-1; D is unclear. The CDR3 covers 10 residues. The V and J ends lost 8 bases and 5 bases respectively, with 6 bases between them. From germline, CDR1 is MNHNY and CDR2 SVGAGI (reference sequence). Written as DNA, the CDR3 is TGTGCCAGCGGGAGAACTGAAGCTTTCTTT. Its protein product is CASGRTEAFF.